One and the same sample provided the 4 T cell receptor beta chains below, sequenced in a study of cytomegalovirus exposure and HLA in healthy donors. Vbeta (60) and Jbeta (13) primers were used in the PCR. Method: immunoSEQ multiplex PCR; TCRdb's copy keeps in-frame clones and lacks some. The profile shows approximately 150,000 clones, 80% of them singletons. The sample taken for sequencing was PBMCs. Receptors originate from a woman between 40 and 55 years old in good health and CMV-seronegative.

This chain links TRBV10-3 with TRBJ2-2, with 15 bases matching TRBD2. CDR3 length: 16 amino acids. V dropped 5 bases and J dropped 5; count of bases not matched to a gene: 3. The V gene's germline CDR1 is ENHRY and CDR2 SYGVKD. The CDR3 is CAISRTSGGETGELFF. The CDR3 DNA reads as TGTGCCATCAGTCGGACTAGCGGGGGGGAAACCGGGGAGCTGTTTTTT.

With regard to this clone: One junction end disagrees with the germline gene, perhaps due to a read error. The chain couples TRBV28 to TRBJ1-5; TRBD1 is a possible D gene (5 bases). This CDR3 is built from 14 residues. The germline V gene encodes CDR1 MDHEN and CDR2 SYDVKM. The CDR3 spells CASSIVTGYQLQHF. CDR3 sequence (DNA): TGTGCCAGCAGCATCGTCACAGGTTATCAGCTCCAGCATTTT.

The chain uses TRBV23-1 and TRBJ2-5; weak D call: TRBD2 (5 bases). TRBV23-1 is noted as an ORF with a role that remains uncertain. Trimming removed 8 bases at V and 0 bases at J, with 13 bases between. The CDR3 is 14 residues long. In DNA form, the CDR3 reads TGCGCCAGCGCGCCGAAGGACTACCAAGAGACCCAGTACTTC. Protein sequence: CASAPKDYQETQYF.

Of note for this clone: A read error may produce the germline difference seen at one junction end. Other DNA sequences within the sample encode an identical CDR3. This rearrangement joins TRBV6-5 to TRBJ2-2; 7 bases line up with TRBD1. The V gene's germline CDR1 is MNHEY and CDR2 SVGAGI. There are 15 residues in the CDR3. The CDR3 spells CASSSDRMNTGELFF. In DNA form, the CDR3 reads TGCGCCAGCAGTTCGGACAGGATGAACACCGGGGAGCTGTTTTTT.